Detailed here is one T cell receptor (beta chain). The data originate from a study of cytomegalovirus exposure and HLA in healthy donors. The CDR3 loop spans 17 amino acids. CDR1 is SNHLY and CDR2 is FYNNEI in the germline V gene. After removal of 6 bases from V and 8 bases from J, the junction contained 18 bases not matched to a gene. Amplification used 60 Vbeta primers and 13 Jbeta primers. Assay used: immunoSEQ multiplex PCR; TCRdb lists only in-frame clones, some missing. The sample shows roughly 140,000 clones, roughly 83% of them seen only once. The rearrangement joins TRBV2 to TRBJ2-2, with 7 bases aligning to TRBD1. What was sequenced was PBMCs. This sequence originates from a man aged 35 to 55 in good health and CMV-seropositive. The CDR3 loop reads CASRSSPGQPQRGELFF. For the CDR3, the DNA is TGTGCCAGCAGGAGCTCCCCGGGACAGCCACAACGGGGGGAGCTGTTTTTT.